This T cell receptor (beta chain) came from a study of identical twins. Overall study findings and caveats: Twins' excess sharing was less marked for out-of-frame beta sequences. Because invariant MAIT and iNKT cells could be present, zero-insertion analyses could be partly confounded.

The sample holds many counts of this clonotype. Its antigen remains unknown. The CDR3 sequence is 16 residues long. Germline lookup yields CDR1 MGHRA and CDR2 YSYEKL. J was trimmed by 5 bases and V by 2 bases; bases with no gene match: 5. A universal primer binding site was introduced by template switching. The final cDNA contained unique molecular identifiers. TCRdb re-analysed the 5' RACE reads in MiXCR, keeping a single row per CDR3 protein. The sample includes under 250,000 distinct CDR3 sequences, about 7.5% seen only once; the top ten take over 5%. The same sample was also used in a study of yellow fever vaccine responses in identical twins.

The chain combines TRBV4-1 with TRBJ2-1; 11 positions agree with TRBD2. The sequence derives from a woman under 30 in good health. Material: CD8+ T cells sorted from blood. This CDR3 reads CASSQPTSGVNNEQFF. In nucleotides, the CDR3 is TGCGCCAGCAGCCAACCGACTAGCGGGGTGAACAATGAGCAGTTCTTC.